This T cell receptor beta chain was captured by sequencing in a study of T cells of healthy individuals. Each CDR3 protein is one row after TCRdb ran MiXCR on the 5' RACE reads. The sample holds tens of thousands of distinct CDR3 sequences, roughly 17% seen once. V was shortened by 4 bases and J by 5 bases, with 14 bases between the two germline ends. Germline V gene data show CDR1 as MNHEY and CDR2 as SVGEGT. This CDR3 has 14 residues. This rearrangement joins TRBV6-2 or TRBV6-3 to TRBJ1-1; no clear D gene. This TCR was recovered from a human donor in good health. DNA of the CDR3: TGTGCCAGCAGTTTCGGGATTTACCGGACTGAAGCTTTCTTT. This codes for CASSFGIYRTEAFF.